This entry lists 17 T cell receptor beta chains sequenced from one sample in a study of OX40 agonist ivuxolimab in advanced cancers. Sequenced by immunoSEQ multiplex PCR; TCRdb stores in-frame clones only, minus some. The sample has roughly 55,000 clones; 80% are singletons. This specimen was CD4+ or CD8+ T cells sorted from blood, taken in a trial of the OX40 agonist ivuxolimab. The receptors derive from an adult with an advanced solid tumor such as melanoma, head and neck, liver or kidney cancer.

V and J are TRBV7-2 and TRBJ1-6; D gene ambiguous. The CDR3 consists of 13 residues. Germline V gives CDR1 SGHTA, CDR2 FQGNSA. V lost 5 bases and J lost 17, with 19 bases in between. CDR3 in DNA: TGTGCCAGCAGCGAAGACCGGGATAACCACATCCACTTT. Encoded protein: CASSEDRDNHIHF. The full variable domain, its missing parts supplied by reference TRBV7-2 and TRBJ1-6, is GAGVSQSPSNKVTEKGKDVELRCDPISGHTALYWYRQSLGQGLEFLIYFQGNSAPDKSGLPSDRFSAERTGGSVSTLTIQRTQQEDSAVYLCASSEDRDNHIHFGNGTRLTVT.

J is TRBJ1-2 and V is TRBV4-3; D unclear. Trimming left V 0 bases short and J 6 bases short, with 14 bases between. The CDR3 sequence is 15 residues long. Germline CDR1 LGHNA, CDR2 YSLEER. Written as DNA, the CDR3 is TGCGCCAGCAGCCAAGATTTTATTGGACGAAATGGCTACACCTTC. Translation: CASSQDFIGRNGYTF.

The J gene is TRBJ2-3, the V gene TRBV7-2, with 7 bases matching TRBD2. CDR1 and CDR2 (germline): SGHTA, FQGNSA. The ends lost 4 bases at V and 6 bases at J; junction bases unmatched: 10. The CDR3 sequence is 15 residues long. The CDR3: CASSSGLRGADTQYF. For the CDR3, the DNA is TGTGCCAGCAGCTCGGGACTAAGGGGAGCGGATACGCAGTATTTT. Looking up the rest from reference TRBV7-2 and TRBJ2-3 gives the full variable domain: GAGVSQSPSNKVTEKGKDVELRCDPISGHTALYWYRQSLGQGLEFLIYFQGNSAPDKSGLPSDRFSAERTGGSVSTLTIQRTQQEDSAVYLCASSSGLRGADTQYFGPGTRLTVL.

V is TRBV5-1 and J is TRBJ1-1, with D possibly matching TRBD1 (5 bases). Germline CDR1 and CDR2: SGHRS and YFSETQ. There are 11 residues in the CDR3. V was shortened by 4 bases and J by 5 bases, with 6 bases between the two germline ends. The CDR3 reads CASSGQTEAFF. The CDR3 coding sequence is TGCGCCAGCAGCGGACAAACTGAAGCTTTCTTT.

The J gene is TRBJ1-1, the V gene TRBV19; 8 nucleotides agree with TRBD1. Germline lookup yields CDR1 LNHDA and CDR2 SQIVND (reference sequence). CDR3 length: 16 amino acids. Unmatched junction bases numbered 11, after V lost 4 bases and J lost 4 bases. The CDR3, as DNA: TGTGCCAGTAGTAGTCCCGGGACAGGTTTGGGCACTGAAGCTTTCTTT. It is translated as CASSSPGTGLGTEAFF.

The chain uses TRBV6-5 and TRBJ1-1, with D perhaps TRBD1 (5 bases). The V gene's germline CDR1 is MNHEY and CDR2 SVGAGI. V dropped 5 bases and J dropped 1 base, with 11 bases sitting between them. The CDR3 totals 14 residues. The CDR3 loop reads CASSGGLQNTEAFF. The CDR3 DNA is TGTGCCAGCAGTGGGGGACTCCAGAACACTGAAGCTTTCTTT.

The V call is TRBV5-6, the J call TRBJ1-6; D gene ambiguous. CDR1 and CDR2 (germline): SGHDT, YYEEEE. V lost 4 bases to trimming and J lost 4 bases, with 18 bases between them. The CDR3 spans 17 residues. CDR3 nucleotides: TGTGCCAGCAGCCTTAACCCCATCATGGGGTATAATTCACCCCTCCACTTT. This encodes CASSLNPIMGYNSPLHF.

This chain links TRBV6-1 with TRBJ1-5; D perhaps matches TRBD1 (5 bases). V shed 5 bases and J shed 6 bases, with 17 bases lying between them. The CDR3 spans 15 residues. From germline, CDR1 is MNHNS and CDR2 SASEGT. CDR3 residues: CASSLRQIGGQPQHF. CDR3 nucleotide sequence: TGTGCCAGCAGTTTGAGACAGATCGGGGGTCAGCCCCAGCATTTT.

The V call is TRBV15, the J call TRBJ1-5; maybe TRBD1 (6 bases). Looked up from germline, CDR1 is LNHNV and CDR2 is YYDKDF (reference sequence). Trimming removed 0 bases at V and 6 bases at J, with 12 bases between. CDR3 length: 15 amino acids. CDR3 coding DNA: TGTGCCACCAGCAGAGATGCCCCCAGGGGTCAGCCCCAGCATTTT. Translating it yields CATSRDAPRGQPQHF. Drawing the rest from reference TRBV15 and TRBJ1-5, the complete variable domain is DAMVIQNPRYQVTQFGKPVTLSCSQTLNHNVMYWYQQKSSQAPKLLFHYYDKDFNNEADTPDNFQSRRPNTSFCFLDIRSPGLGDTAMYLCATSRDAPRGQPQHFGDGTRLSIL.

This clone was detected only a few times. Written as DNA, the CDR3 is TGTGCCAGCAGCTTCGACCCGGCCAAGGGGAACACTGAAGCTTTCTTT. It specifies CASSFDPAKGNTEAFF. This chain joins TRBV28 and TRBJ1-1; the D is unclear. V gave up 6 bases and J gave up 1 base, with 18 bases separating them. CDR1 is MDHEN, CDR2 SYDVKM, per germline. This CDR3 comprises 16 residues.

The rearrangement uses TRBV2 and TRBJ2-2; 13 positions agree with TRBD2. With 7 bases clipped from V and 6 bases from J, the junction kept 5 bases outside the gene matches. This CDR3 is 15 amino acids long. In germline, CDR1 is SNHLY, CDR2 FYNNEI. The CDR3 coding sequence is TGTGCCAGCACCAGGACTAGCGGGAGAGCCGGGGAGCTGTTTTTT. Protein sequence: CASTRTSGRAGELFF.

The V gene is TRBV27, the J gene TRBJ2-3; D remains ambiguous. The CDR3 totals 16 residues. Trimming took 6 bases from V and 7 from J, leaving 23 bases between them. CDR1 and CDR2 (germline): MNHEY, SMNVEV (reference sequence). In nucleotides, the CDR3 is TGTGCCAGCAGCCTCCAAGGCTACCCAGTGGTATATACGCAGTATTTT. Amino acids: CASSLQGYPVVYTQYF.

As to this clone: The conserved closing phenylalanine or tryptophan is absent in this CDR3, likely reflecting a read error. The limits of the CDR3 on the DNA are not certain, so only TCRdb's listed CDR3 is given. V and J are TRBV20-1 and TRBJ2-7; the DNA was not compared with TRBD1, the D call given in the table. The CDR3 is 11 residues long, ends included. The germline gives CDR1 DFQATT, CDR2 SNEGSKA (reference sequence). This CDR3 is CSAAGSRDNLL.

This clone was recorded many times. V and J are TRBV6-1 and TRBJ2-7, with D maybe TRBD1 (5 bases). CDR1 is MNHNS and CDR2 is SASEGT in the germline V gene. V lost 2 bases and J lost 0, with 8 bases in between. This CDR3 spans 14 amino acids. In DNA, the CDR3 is TGTGCCAGCAGTGAAAGGGGCAGCTCCTACGAGCAGTACTTC. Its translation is CASSERGSSYEQYF.

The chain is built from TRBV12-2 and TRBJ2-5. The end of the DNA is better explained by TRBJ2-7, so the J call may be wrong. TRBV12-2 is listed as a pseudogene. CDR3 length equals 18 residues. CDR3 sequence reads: CASRLPGRVPSGPYEQYF. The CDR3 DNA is TGTGCAAGTCGCTTACCTGGTAGGGTCCCCTCTGGGCCCTACGAGCAGTACTTC.

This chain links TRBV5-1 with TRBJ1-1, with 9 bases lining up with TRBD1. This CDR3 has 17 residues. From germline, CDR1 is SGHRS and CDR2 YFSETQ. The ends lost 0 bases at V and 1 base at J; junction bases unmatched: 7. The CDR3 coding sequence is TGCGCCAGCAGCTTGGGAGGGACAGGGTATGCGAACACTGAAGCTTTCTTT. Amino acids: CASSLGGTGYANTEAFF.

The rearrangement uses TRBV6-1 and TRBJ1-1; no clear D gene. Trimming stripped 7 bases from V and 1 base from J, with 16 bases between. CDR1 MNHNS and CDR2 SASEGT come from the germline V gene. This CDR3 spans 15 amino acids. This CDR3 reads CASTSPSGQNTEAFF. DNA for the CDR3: TGTGCCAGCACCAGTCCCTCAGGCCAGAACACTGAAGCTTTCTTT.